The 27 T cell receptor beta chains reported below all come from one sample, sequenced in a study of CD8 T cells in Susac syndrome. Random hexamers were used to reverse transcribe the RNA input (about 0.45 to 1 ug). TCRdb reprocessed the immunoSEQ multiplex PCR reads with MiXCR, giving one entry per CDR3 protein. This sample has fewer than 85,000 distinct CDR3 sequences, with around 95% found just once. The sample taken for sequencing was CD8+ T cells from PBMCs. Receptors were obtained from a human donor with Susac syndrome.

This clonotype was observed a few times. The CDR3: CASSIGMNTEAFF. The DNA for the CDR3 is TGTGCCAGTAGTATAGGTATGAACACTGAAGCTTTCTTT. The chain employs TRBV19 and TRBJ1-1; D remains unclear. The CDR3 runs to 13 residues. CDR1 and CDR2 (germline): LNHDA, SQIVND (reference sequence). Trimming took off 1 base at V and 0 bases at J, with 3 bases between the two ends.

The V and J genes are TRBV19 and TRBJ2-7; TRBD2 might be the D (6 bases). Germline-derived CDR1 and CDR2 are LNHDA and SQIVND (reference sequence). The CDR3 extends over 14 amino acids. V was pared by 3 bases and J by 0 bases, with 9 bases between. The DNA for the CDR3 is TGTGCCAGTAGTATCAGCGGGCCCTCCTACGAGCAGTACTTC. Translating gives CASSISGPSYEQYF.

Points on this clonotype: At one end, the junction sequence differs from germline, possibly due to a read error. The chain uses TRBV2 and TRBJ2-7; a possible D gene is TRBD2 (5 bases). The CDR3 extends over 14 amino acids. CDR1 and CDR2 from the germline V gene are SNHLY and FYNNEI. For the CDR3, the DNA is TGTGCCAGCAGAGAAGAAGACTATTTTGACGAGCAGTACTTC. This codes for CASREEDYFDEQYF.

The chain is built from TRBV20-1 and TRBJ2-1; 9 bases agree with TRBD2. Germline-derived CDR1 and CDR2 are DFQATT and SNEGSKA (reference sequence). V gave up 3 bases and J gave up 5 bases; unmatched junction bases: 5. The CDR3 has 14 residues. The CDR3 is CSARRSGSHNEQFF. CDR3 DNA: TGCAGTGCTAGGCGTAGCGGGAGCCACAATGAGCAGTTCTTC.

This clonotype has a single count. V usage is TRBV20-1 and J usage is TRBJ1-1; the D gene is possibly TRBD1 (5 bases). CDR1 and CDR2 from the germline V gene are DFQATT and SNEGSKA (reference sequence). Trimming left V 6 bases short and J 3 bases short, with 5 bases between. There are 10 residues in the CDR3. The CDR3 reads CSAGHTEAFF. The CDR3 DNA sequence: TGCAGTGCGGGGCACACTGAAGCTTTCTTT.

J is TRBJ2-5 and V is TRBV27; 7 bases map to TRBD1. CDR1 is MNHEY, CDR2 SMNVEV, per germline (reference sequence). The CDR3 is 14 amino acids. J was trimmed by 1 base and V by 5 bases; bases with no gene match: 4. The CDR3 protein is CASSVRGIQETQYF. Here the CDR3 DNA reads TGTGCCAGCAGTGTCAGGGGGATCCAAGAGACCCAGTACTTC.

The rearrangement joins TRBV6-5 to TRBJ2-1; 11 positions agree with TRBD2. The CDR3 has 18 amino acids. The V gene end was trimmed by 3 bases and the J gene end by 5 bases; junction bases not matched to a gene: 12. Per the germline V gene, CDR1 is MNHEY and CDR2 is SVGAGI. The CDR3 loop is CASSYLLLAGGLDNEQFF. The CDR3 nucleotides read TGTGCCAGCAGTTATCTTCTCCTAGCGGGAGGCTTGGACAATGAGCAGTTCTTC.

The rearrangement joins TRBV19 to TRBJ2-2; TRBD1 matches at 10 bases. The germline CDR1 and CDR2 sequences are LNHDA and SQIVND (reference sequence). CDR3 length: 17 amino acids. After removal of 7 bases from V and 7 bases from J, the junction contained 15 bases not matched to a gene. The CDR3 region is CASIRADRGRISGELFF. The DNA of the CDR3 is TGTGCCAGTATCCGAGCCGACAGGGGGCGTATTAGCGGGGAGCTGTTTTTT.

The chain uses TRBV7-9 and TRBJ2-7; a weak D match, TRBD1 (6 bases). The germline V and J ends were trimmed by 6 bases and 1 base, with 13 bases remaining between them. The CDR3 extends over 14 amino acids. The V gene's germline CDR1 is SEHNR and CDR2 FQNEAQ (reference sequence). In nucleotides, the CDR3 is TGTGCCAGCAGTCAGGTTACAGGGTCCTACGAGCAGTACTTC. Translation: CASSQVTGSYEQYF.

The CDR3 protein is CASSLESSETQYF. Written as DNA, the CDR3 is TGCGCCAGCAGCTTGGAGTCCTCGGAGACCCAGTACTTC. The chain joins TRBV5-1 to TRBJ2-5, with D unclear. From germline, CDR1 is SGHRS and CDR2 YFSETQ. CDR3 length: 13 amino acids. V was cut by 0 bases and J by 5 bases, with 8 bases left in between. Complete variable domain (other parts from reference TRBV5-1 and TRBJ2-5): KAGVTQTPRYLIKTRGQQVTLSCSPISGHRSVSWYQQTPGQGLQFLFEYFSETQRNKGNFPGRFSGRQFSNSRSEMNVSTLELGDSALYLCASSLESSETQYFGPGTRLLVL.

The V call is TRBV30, the J call TRBJ1-5, with D hard to call. This CDR3 contains 12 residues. From germline, CDR1 is GTSNPN and CDR2 SVGIG (reference sequence). V lost 7 bases and J 6 bases, leaving 13 bases between the germline ends. The CDR3: CASSPGGQPQHF. The CDR3 DNA reads as TGTGCCTCCAGCCCTGGTGGTCAGCCCCAGCATTTT.

Of note for this clonotype: The DNA is omitted, as the CDR3 cannot be located on it reliably, and the CDR3 follows TCRdb's listing. The chain joins TRBV15 to TRBJ2-2; TRBD1 reflects the table's D call only, with no check against the DNA. Germline V gene sequence: CDR1 LNHNV, CDR2 YYDKDF (reference sequence). The CDR3 comprises 15 residues, both ends counted. The CDR3: CATSADRASVRELFF.

The V and J genes are TRBV20-1 and TRBJ2-1; the D gene is possibly TRBD2 (6 bases). CDR1 is DFQATT, CDR2 SNEGSKA, per germline (reference sequence). The CDR3 extends over 13 amino acids. V lost 6 bases and J lost 2, with 11 bases in between. The CDR3 loop is CSALALTYNEQFF. CDR3 DNA sequence: TGCAGTGCCCTAGCGCTAACCTACAATGAGCAGTTCTTC.

J is TRBJ2-3 and V is TRBV29-1, with 13 bases matching TRBD2. Germline loops: CDR1 SQVTM, CDR2 ANQGSEA. V was clipped by 7 bases and J by 13 bases; unmatched bases: 5. CDR3 length equals 11 residues. CDR3: CSALGTSGKYF. The CDR3 DNA reads as TGCAGCGCTTTAGGGACTAGCGGGAAGTATTTT.

This clonotype has just a few counts. DNA of the CDR3: TGTGCCAGCAGTTACGATAGCCTAACCTACGAGCAGTACTTC. Translation gives CASSYDSLTYEQYF. The chain couples TRBV6-6 to TRBJ2-7, with no clear D. Trimming shortened V by 2 bases and J by 2 bases, and 10 bases separated the two germline ends. The germline CDR1 and CDR2 sequences are MNHNY and SVGAGI (reference sequence). The CDR3 is 14 amino acids.

The chain joins TRBV11-2 to TRBJ2-3; TRBD2 aligns across 11 bases. This CDR3 has 17 residues. With 5 bases clipped from V and 0 bases from J, the junction kept 7 bases outside the gene matches. Germline V CDR1 and CDR2: SGHAT, FQNNGV. CDR3 loop: CASSLGTSGPSTDTQYF. DNA of the CDR3: TGTGCCAGCAGCCTCGGGACTAGCGGCCCTAGCACAGATACGCAGTATTTT.

This sequence joins TRBV5-4 and TRBJ2-4; D ambiguous. Per the germline V gene, CDR1 is SGHNT and CDR2 is YYREEE (reference sequence). V was trimmed by 2 bases and J by 6 bases, leaving 9 bases between them. CDR3 length: 13 amino acids. The chain's CDR3 is CASSFGSTNIQYF. CDR3 DNA sequence: TGTGCCAGCAGCTTCGGGTCTACAAACATTCAGTACTTC.

The chain couples TRBV7-9 to TRBJ2-3; 7 nucleotides agree with TRBD1. This CDR3 comprises 15 residues. V lost 4 bases and J lost 0; bases outside the gene matches: 4. CDR1 SEHNR and CDR2 FQNEAQ come from the germline V gene (reference sequence). CDR3 nucleotide sequence: TGTGCCAGCAGCTACGGGACAGCTAGCACAGATACGCAGTATTTT. This sequence encodes CASSYGTASTDTQYF.

This chain links TRBV6-5 with TRBJ2-3; possibly TRBD2 for D (6 bases). The CDR3 is 16 amino acids. Trimming took 3 bases from V and 2 from J, leaving 15 bases between them. CDR1 and CDR2 (germline): MNHEY, SVGAGI. DNA of the CDR3: TGTGCCAGCAGTTATTACGGGGGAGCCCCCACAGATACGCAGTATTTT. Translated: CASSYYGGAPTDTQYF.

In this sample, this clonotype turned up once. This sequence joins TRBV27 and TRBJ1-2; maybe TRBD1 (5 bases). CDR3 length: 13 residues. Trimming pared 5 bases from V and 3 bases from J, leaving 10 bases between. Per the germline V gene, CDR1 is MNHEY and CDR2 is SMNVEV (reference sequence). DNA for the CDR3: TGTGCCAGCAGTGCGGGGGTGGACTATGGCTACACCTTC. Translated, it gives CASSAGVDYGYTF.

The gene calls are TRBV10-3 and TRBJ1-1, with D unresolved. CDR1 is ENHRY, CDR2 SYGVKD, per germline. Trimming took 8 bases from V and 2 from J, leaving 9 bases between them. CDR3 length: 12 residues. CDR3 protein: CAIRTVNTEAFF. The CDR3 nucleotides are TGTGCCATCCGGACGGTAAACACTGAAGCTTTCTTT.

This rearrangement joins TRBV30 to TRBJ2-7, with unresolved D. With 1 base removed from V and 3 bases from J, the gap between germline ends came to 4 bases. This CDR3 contains 11 residues. CDR1 and CDR2 (germline): GTSNPN, SVGIG (reference sequence). The CDR3 region has the DNA TGTGCCTGGAGTGACGACTACGAGCAGTACTTC. Amino acids: CAWSDDYEQYF.

This sequence joins TRBV28 and TRBJ2-5; D perhaps matches TRBD2 (6 bases). Germline V gene lookup returns CDR1 MDHEN and CDR2 SYDVKM. The V and J ends lost 6 bases and 7 bases respectively, with 15 bases between them. This CDR3 region has 13 residues. The CDR3 loop is CASSGTYLGTQYF. The CDR3, as DNA: TGTGCCAGCAGCGGGACTTATCTTGGGACCCAGTACTTC.

The chain uses TRBV6-5 and TRBJ1-5; possible D gene TRBD1, 5 bases. Germline V gene data show CDR1 as MNHEY and CDR2 as SVGAGI. Between the trimmed V and J ends, which lost 2 bases and 0 bases, there was a span of 14 bases. The CDR3 is 17 amino acids. The chain's CDR3 is CASSYLPPGLSNQPQHF. The CDR3 DNA sequence: TGTGCCAGCAGTTACCTCCCCCCGGGACTTAGCAATCAGCCCCAGCATTTT.

J is TRBJ1-2 and V is TRBV20-1; D ambiguous. This CDR3 region has 12 residues. V lost 7 bases and J lost 8, with 17 bases in between. Per germline, CDR1 DFQATT and CDR2 SNEGSKA (reference sequence). The CDR3 loop reads CSVKGGVAGYTF. The DNA for the CDR3 is TGCAGTGTCAAAGGAGGTGTGGCCGGCTACACCTTC.

This clonotype was seen once. The genes are TRBV20-1 and TRBJ2-5, with D possibly being TRBD2 (6 bases). Germline CDR1 DFQATT, CDR2 SNEGSKA (reference sequence). V was trimmed by 4 bases and J by 2 bases, leaving 17 bases between them. The CDR3 has 15 residues. CDR3 in DNA: TGCAGTGCTACCGCCCTTGACGCGGGGCAAGAGACCCAGTACTTC. Translating it yields CSATALDAGQETQYF.

The chain carries TRBV9 and TRBJ1-1; D not resolved. Trimming shortened V by 0 bases and J by 1 base, and 7 bases separated the two germline ends. In germline, CDR1 is SGDLS, CDR2 YYNGEE. This CDR3 region has 14 residues. In DNA, the CDR3 is TGTGCCAGCAGCGTAGTATCCGGGAACACTGAAGCTTTCTTT. Protein sequence: CASSVVSGNTEAFF.